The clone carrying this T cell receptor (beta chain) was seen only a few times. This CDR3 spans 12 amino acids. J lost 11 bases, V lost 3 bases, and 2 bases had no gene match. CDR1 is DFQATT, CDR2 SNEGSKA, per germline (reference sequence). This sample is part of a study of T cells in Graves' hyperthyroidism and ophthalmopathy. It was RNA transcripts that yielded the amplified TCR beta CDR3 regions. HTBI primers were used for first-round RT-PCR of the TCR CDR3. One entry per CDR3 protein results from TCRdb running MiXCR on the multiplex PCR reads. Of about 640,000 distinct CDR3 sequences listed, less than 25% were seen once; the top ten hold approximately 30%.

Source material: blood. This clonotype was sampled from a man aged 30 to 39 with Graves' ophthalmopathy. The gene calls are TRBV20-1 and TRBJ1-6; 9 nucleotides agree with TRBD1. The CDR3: CSARGQGPPLHF. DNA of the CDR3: TGCAGTGCTAGGGGACAGGGCCCACCCCTCCACTTT.